This paragraph reports one TCR beta chain. CDR3 length: 14 residues. CDR1 is SGHRS, CDR2 YFSETQ, per germline. Trimming shortened V by 0 bases and J by 7 bases, and 11 bases separated the two germline ends. This entry is derived from a study of Ad26.COV2.S vaccination and SARS-CoV-2 variants. Treatment reported: 19 received Ad26.COV2.S at low or high dose, single or two shots; several received placebo; per-sample allocation not given. Sample collection was performed on day 63 after the first vaccine or placebo injection. Libraries were prepared by immunoSEQ multiplex PCR; TCRdb keeps only in-frame clonotypes and omits some of them. Found here are around 400,000 clones, roughly 85% of them singletons; the top ten hold about 7.4%.

This chain connects TRBV5-1 to TRBJ2-1; D not resolved. This clonotype was obtained from a person between 18 and 65 years old who received the Ad26.COV2.S COVID-19 vaccine or a placebo. The material sequenced was peripheral blood, taken in a trial of Ad26.COV2.S vaccine versus placebo. The CDR3 protein is CASSLVGWANEQFF. The CDR3 bases are TGCGCCAGCAGCTTGGTGGGATGGGCAAATGAGCAGTTCTTC.